The T cell receptor (beta chain) under discussion was sequenced for a study of T cell repertoires in cytomegalovirus infection. Across the study: CMV infection together with matching HLA type was indicated by public TCR beta signatures. The study, taken as a whole, reports: HLA-C-restricted CMV-specific TCR beta clonotypes prevailed in the ex vivo response. Identification of carriers of CMV plus the relevant HLA was achieved through cumulative public TCR beta family frequency.

MiXCR, applied by TCRdb to the reads, yields one record per CDR3 protein. The sample consists of roughly 77,000 distinct CDR3 sequences, about 4% of them appearing once. From germline, CDR1 is LNHNV and CDR2 YYDKDF (reference sequence). The CDR3 runs 14 residues. V lost 1 base, J lost 1 base, and 7 bases lay in between. The table lists this clonotype with many counts. Its antigen remains unidentified. The origin of this receptor is a human donor in good health (CMV status not recorded). Some clones in this sample may be carry-over from other donors' samples. The sample taken for sequencing was PBMCs. The rearrangement links TRBV15 to TRBJ1-1, with D unclear. The CDR3 bases are TGTGCCACCAGCAGAGCACTCTCGAACACTGAAGCTTTCTTT. Amino acid sequence: CATSRALSNTEAFF.